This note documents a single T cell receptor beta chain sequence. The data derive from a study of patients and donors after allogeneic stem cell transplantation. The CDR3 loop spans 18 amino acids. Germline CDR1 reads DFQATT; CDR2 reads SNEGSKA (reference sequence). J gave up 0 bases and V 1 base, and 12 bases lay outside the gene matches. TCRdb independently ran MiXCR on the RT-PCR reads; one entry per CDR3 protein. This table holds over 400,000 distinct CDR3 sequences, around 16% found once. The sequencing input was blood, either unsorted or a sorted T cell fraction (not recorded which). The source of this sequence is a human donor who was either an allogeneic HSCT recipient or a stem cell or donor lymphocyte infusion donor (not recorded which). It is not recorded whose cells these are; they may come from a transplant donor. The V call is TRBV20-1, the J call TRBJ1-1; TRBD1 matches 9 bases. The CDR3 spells CSARVTGGLKRLNTEAFF. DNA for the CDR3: TGCAGTGCTAGAGTTACAGGGGGCCTAAAAAGATTGAACACTGAAGCTTTCTTT.